These 32 T cell receptor beta chains were all obtained from the same sample, sequenced in a study of vaccination and CD4 T cells after COVID-19. These receptors' antigens are unknown. Sequencing of DNA taken from cultured CD4+ T cells relied on the Oncomine TCR Beta short-read assay. TCRdb re-called the PCR reads through MiXCR, storing one row per CDR3 protein. The sample holds roughly 15,000 distinct CDR3 sequences, around 40% seen once. The treatment is: approximately nine-day PBMC culture with coronavirus spike peptide pools or control peptides (ViraFEST assay). The source material was CD4+ T cells from blood, cultured in vitro. The receptors here all came from a human donor who had recovered from COVID-19.

This clonotype was detected a few times. J is TRBJ1-5 and V is TRBV20-1; D not certain. Trimming cost V 0 bases and J 0 bases, with 12 bases left between them. The CDR3 runs to 16 residues. Germline values: CDR1 DFQATT, CDR2 SNEGSKA (reference sequence). The CDR3 DNA follows: TGCAGTGCTAGAGATTCCAGTAAAGATAGCAATCAGCCCCAGCATTTT. Amino acid sequence: CSARDSSKDSNQPQHF.

The chain carries TRBV6-5 and TRBJ2-1; D not certain. This CDR3 spans 14 amino acids. CDR1 and CDR2 (germline): MNHEY, SVGAGI. V shed 0 bases and J shed 3 bases, with 6 bases lying between them. The CDR3 DNA reads TGTGCCAGCAGTTACTCCCCAAACTACAATGAGCAGTTCTTC. It translates to CASSYSPNYNEQFF.

J is TRBJ1-2 and V is TRBV7-8; unclear D gene. This CDR3 contains 13 residues. V shed 5 bases and J shed 8 bases, with 15 bases lying between them. The V gene's germline CDR1 is SGHVS and CDR2 FQNEAQ. CDR3 loop: CASSRRALWGYTF. CDR3 nucleotides: TGTGCCAGCAGCCGCCGGGCCCTTTGGGGCTACACCTTC.

This clonotype turned up a few times. The genes are TRBV27 and TRBJ1-5; 11 nucleotides agree with TRBD1. The CDR3 extends over 13 amino acids. The junction had 5 bases not matched to a gene; V was cut back by 6 bases and J by 10 bases. Germline V gives CDR1 MNHEY, CDR2 SMNVEV (reference sequence). CDR3 sequence: CASRGQGGGPQHF. For the CDR3, the DNA is TGTGCCAGCAGGGGACAGGGGGGAGGACCCCAGCATTTT.

This clonotype appeared a few times. This chain links TRBV20-1 with TRBJ2-7; 10 nucleotides match TRBD1. V dropped 8 bases and J dropped 3; count of bases not matched to a gene: 10. CDR1 DFQATT and CDR2 SNEGSKA come from the germline V gene (reference sequence). This CDR3 comprises 14 residues. CDR3 DNA sequence: TGCAGTCAACGAGGACAGGGGGAAGTCTACGAGCAGTACTTC. This codes for CSQRGQGEVYEQYF.

The chain carries TRBV7-9 and TRBJ2-5; perhaps TRBD2 as D (6 bases). The germline CDR1 and CDR2 sequences are SEHNR and FQNEAQ (reference sequence). The CDR3 covers 14 residues. The V end was cut by 5 bases, the J end by 4 bases, with 14 bases between. CDR3 region: CASSGGNRPETQYF. CDR3 nucleotide sequence: TGTGCCAGCAGCGGGGGGAACAGGCCAGAGACCCAGTACTTC.

J is TRBJ1-5 and V is TRBV2; 9 nucleotides agree with TRBD1. V lost 2 bases, J lost 7 bases, and 3 bases stayed unmatched. Per the germline V gene, CDR1 is SNHLY and CDR2 is FYNNEI. The CDR3 consists of 14 residues. The CDR3 sequence is CASSERTGVQPQHF. CDR3 in DNA: TGTGCCAGCAGTGAACGGACAGGGGTCCAGCCCCAGCATTTT.

The chain links TRBV6-2 or TRBV6-3 to TRBJ1-5; D remains ambiguous. CDR1 and CDR2 from the germline V gene are MNHEY and SVGEGT. The CDR3 contains 17 residues. The ends were cut back, 0 bases at V and 10 bases at J, with 22 bases in the middle. The chain's CDR3 is CASSYSNIRHPREPQHF. CDR3 sequence (DNA): TGTGCCAGCAGTTACTCGAATATCCGACATCCTAGGGAACCCCAGCATTTT.

This sequence joins TRBV5-1 and TRBJ1-6; D is uncertain. V lost 2 bases, J lost 8 bases, and 14 bases lay in between. Germline V CDR1 and CDR2: SGHRS, YFSETQ. The CDR3 totals 15 residues. The CDR3 coding sequence is TGCGCCAGCAGCTTAAGTAGGGCCCAATATTCACCCCTCCACTTT. It is translated as CASSLSRAQYSPLHF.

The chain is built from TRBV5-4 and TRBJ2-7, with TRBD2 identical over 7 bases. The CDR3 covers 15 residues. The germline gives CDR1 SGHNT, CDR2 YYREEE (reference sequence). The ends lost 4 bases at V and 2 bases at J; junction bases unmatched: 9. CDR3 region: CASSAGLPGTYEQYF. CDR3 DNA: TGTGCCAGCAGCGCGGGACTACCAGGGACCTACGAGCAGTACTTC. The variable domain in full, completed from reference TRBV5-4 and TRBJ2-7, reads ETGVTQSPTHLIKTRGQQVTLRCSSQSGHNTVSWYQQALGQGPQFIFQYYREEENGRGNFPPRFSGLQFPNYSSELNVNALELDDSALYLCASSAGLPGTYEQYFGPGTRLTVT.

The CDR3 sequence: CASSVTPGTEAFF. The CDR3 region has the DNA TGTGCCAGCAGTGTTACACCGGGAACTGAAGCTTTCTTT. The V gene is TRBV28, the J gene TRBJ1-1; D remains unclear. The CDR3 covers 13 residues. Germline V lookup: CDR1 MDHEN, CDR2 SYDVKM. With 5 bases removed from V and 5 bases from J, the gap between germline ends came to 12 bases.

This clonotype was observed a few times. This chain links TRBV6-1 with TRBJ2-4, with TRBD2 matching 12 bases. The J segment lost 3 bases and the V segment lost 7 bases, leaving 10 bases of the junction unmatched. Germline-derived CDR1 and CDR2 are MNHNS and SASEGT. CDR3 size: 17 residues. The CDR3 spells CASTNTLAGGGKNIQYF. For the CDR3, the DNA is TGTGCCAGCACAAATACGCTAGCGGGAGGGGGCAAAAACATTCAGTACTTC.

The V call is TRBV6-1, the J call TRBJ2-5, with a possible D match to TRBD1 (6 bases). The germline CDR1 and CDR2 sequences are MNHNS and SASEGT. Trimming stripped 5 bases from V and 4 bases from J, with 14 bases between. The CDR3 runs to 14 residues. In DNA form, the CDR3 reads TGTGCCAGCAGTCCCACCCCCAGGGGAGAGACCCAGTACTTC. As protein: CASSPTPRGETQYF.

V gene TRBV6-5 combines with J gene TRBJ2-7, with D perhaps TRBD1 (5 bases). The germline CDR1 and CDR2 sequences are MNHEY and SVGAGI. The V end was cut by 4 bases, the J end by 0 bases, with 16 bases between. The CDR3 length is 16 residues. CDR3 loop: CASSSLTAPFSYEQYF. The CDR3 bases are TGTGCCAGCAGTTCCCTGACAGCACCGTTCTCCTACGAGCAGTACTTC.

The table lists this clonotype with a few counts. The chain uses TRBV6-2 or TRBV6-3 and TRBJ2-2; D gene unclear. V lost 4 bases, J lost 1 base, and 4 bases lay in between. Germline CDR1 reads MNHEY; CDR2 reads SVGEGT. The CDR3 extends over 13 amino acids. CDR3 sequence: CASSSLNTGELFF. The CDR3 bases are TGTGCCAGCAGTTCGTTGAACACCGGGGAGCTGTTTTTT.

This clonotype was counted between two and nine times. The chain links TRBV20-1 to TRBJ2-7; D gene unclear. The germline CDR1 and CDR2 sequences are DFQATT and SNEGSKA (reference sequence). V was trimmed by 0 bases and J by 4 bases, leaving 16 bases between them. The CDR3 runs 15 residues. The CDR3 nucleotides read TGCAGTGCTAGAGATCAATTCCCCCTTAATTACGAGCAGTACTTC. Protein product: CSARDQFPLNYEQYF.

This clonotype has a single count. The chain recombines TRBV7-8 with TRBJ2-7; the D is unclear. The CDR3 is 12 amino acids. V shed 4 bases and J shed 6 bases, with 10 bases lying between them. The germline V gene encodes CDR1 SGHVS and CDR2 FQNEAQ. CDR3 in amino acids: CASSYHLGEQYF. CDR3 nucleotides: TGTGCCAGCAGCTACCATCTCGGCGAGCAGTACTTC.

This clonotype occurred a few times. The gene calls are TRBV6-1 and TRBJ2-3, with 10 bases aligning to TRBD2. The V segment lost 7 bases and the J segment 7 bases; nucleotides outside the gene matches: 14. The CDR3 totals 16 residues. The germline V gene encodes CDR1 MNHNS and CDR2 SASEGT. The CDR3 nucleotides read TGTGCCAGCACCCTCGTGGGAGCGGGAGGGCCGTATACGCAGTATTTT. It codes for CASTLVGAGGPYTQYF.

This clonotype has just a few counts. The J gene is TRBJ2-7, the V gene TRBV7-6; TRBD1 aligns across 8 bases. J was trimmed by 1 base and V by 5 bases; bases with no gene match: 4. The CDR3 spans 14 residues. The germline V gene encodes CDR1 SGHVS and CDR2 FNYEAQ. The CDR3 spells CASSPGDRSYEQYF. For the CDR3, the DNA is TGTGCCAGCAGCCCGGGGGACAGGTCCTACGAGCAGTACTTC.

This clonotype was counted only a few times. V is TRBV20-1 and J is TRBJ2-2, with 12 bases fitting TRBD2. Germline values: CDR1 DFQATT, CDR2 SNEGSKA (reference sequence). The CDR3 spans 15 residues. Trimming removed 0 bases from V and 5 bases from J; junction bases left unmatched: 1. CDR3 sequence (DNA): TGCAGTGCTAGAGAAACTAGCGGGAGGACCGGGGAGCTGTTTTTT. Protein: CSARETSGRTGELFF.

This clonotype was seen a handful of times. This chain links TRBV30 with TRBJ1-2, with D unclear. The germline gives CDR1 GTSNPN, CDR2 SVGIG (reference sequence). Trimming pared 0 bases from V and 7 bases from J, leaving 15 bases between. The CDR3 length is 14 residues. The CDR3 protein is CAWSVGGITGGYTF. The CDR3 DNA reads TGTGCCTGGAGTGTCGGCGGGATTACGGGTGGCTACACCTTC.

A few counts support this clonotype. The rearrangement links TRBV5-1 to TRBJ2-7, with 7 positions matching TRBD1. Per the germline V gene, CDR1 is SGHRS and CDR2 is YFSETQ. CDR3 length: 15 amino acids. The trim removed 4 bases at V and 2 bases at J, leaving 9 bases unmatched. CDR3: CASSQTGDRAYEQYF. The CDR3 DNA follows: TGCGCCAGCAGCCAAACAGGGGATCGGGCCTACGAGCAGTACTTC.

V is TRBV15 and J is TRBJ2-4; D is perhaps TRBD2 (5 bases). The CDR3 totals 16 residues. CDR1 is LNHNV and CDR2 is YYDKDF in the germline V gene (reference sequence). The germline V and J ends were trimmed by 3 bases and 6 bases, with 18 bases remaining between them. CDR3 in DNA: TGTGCCACCAGCAGGCCGACCGGGATCCGGGGAAACATTCAGTACTTC. Its translation is CATSRPTGIRGNIQYF. Full variable domain (remainder filled in from reference TRBV15 and TRBJ2-4): DAMVIQNPRYQVTQFGKPVTLSCSQTLNHNVMYWYQQKSSQAPKLLFHYYDKDFNNEADTPDNFQSRRPNTSFCFLDIRSPGLGDTAMYLCATSRPTGIRGNIQYFGAGTRLSVL.

This chain uses TRBV5-4 with TRBJ2-3; 12 positions agree with TRBD2. The germline V gene has CDR1 SGHNT and CDR2 YYREEE (reference sequence). V lost 3 bases to trimming and J lost 0 bases; unmatched junction nucleotides: 8. This CDR3 has 18 residues. CDR3 in DNA: TGTGCCAGCAGCTGGGGACAGGGGACTAGCGGGAGCACAGATACGCAGTATTTT. Its translation is CASSWGQGTSGSTDTQYF. The whole variable domain, filled in from reference TRBV5-4 and TRBJ2-3, reads ETGVTQSPTHLIKTRGQQVTLRCSSQSGHNTVSWYQQALGQGPQFIFQYYREEENGRGNFPPRFSGLQFPNYSSELNVNALELDDSALYLCASSWGQGTSGSTDTQYFGPGTRLTVL.

This clonotype was found a few times. The chain is built from TRBV27 and TRBJ1-1, with D possibly TRBD1 on 5 matching bases. The V and J ends lost 5 bases and 3 bases respectively, with 13 bases between them. CDR3 size: 14 residues. In germline, CDR1 is MNHEY, CDR2 SMNVEV (reference sequence). CDR3 sequence: CASSPHRTDTEAFF. CDR3 bases: TGTGCCAGCAGTCCCCACAGGACGGACACTGAAGCTTTCTTT.

The J gene is TRBJ1-2, the V gene TRBV28; a possible D gene is TRBD1 (5 bases). CDR1 MDHEN and CDR2 SYDVKM come from the germline V gene. The V and J ends lost 4 bases and 8 bases respectively, with 11 bases between them. The CDR3 sequence is 12 residues long. The CDR3 sequence is CASSSGRRGYTF. The CDR3 region has the DNA TGTGCCAGCAGTTCAGGGAGGCGCGGCTACACCTTC.

The V call is TRBV2, the J call TRBJ2-7, with D possibly matching TRBD1 (6 bases). Germline V gives CDR1 SNHLY, CDR2 FYNNEI. The V gene lost 7 bases and the J gene lost 6 bases, with 16 bases spanning the gap. The CDR3 totals 13 residues. The CDR3 DNA follows: TGTGCCAGCAAGGGACACGTTCTCTCCGAGCAGTACTTC. Amino acid sequence: CASKGHVLSEQYF.

Here the CDR3 reads CASSLAPSGDNQETQYF. CDR3 nucleotides: TGTGCCAGCAGCTTAGCGCCTAGCGGGGACAACCAAGAGACCCAGTACTTC. The chain recombines TRBV7-9 with TRBJ2-5, with 9 bases that match TRBD2. Losses at the gene ends were 0 bases for V and 0 bases for J; bases not matched to a gene: 5. The CDR3 runs 17 residues. The germline CDR1 and CDR2 sequences are SEHNR and FQNEAQ (reference sequence).

This clonotype was seen a few times. The rearrangement joins TRBV7-2 to TRBJ2-7; the match to TRBD2 covers 13 bases. Germline V gives CDR1 SGHTA, CDR2 FQGNSA. V trimming: 6 bases; J trimming: 2 bases; junction bases outside the gene matches: 10. This CDR3 has 17 residues. The CDR3 protein is CASSFTSTSGRAYEQYF. In nucleotides, the CDR3 is TGTGCCAGCAGTTTCACCTCTACTAGCGGGAGGGCCTACGAGCAGTACTTC.

This chain connects TRBV7-3 to TRBJ2-3; 12 bases line up with TRBD2. This CDR3 has 17 amino acids. Germline V lookup: CDR1 SGHTA, CDR2 FQGTGA. With V trimmed by 2 bases and J by 4 bases, 7 bases remained unmatched. This CDR3 is CASSLQAGTSGPDTQYF. The CDR3 DNA follows: TGTGCCAGCAGCTTACAAGCCGGGACTAGCGGGCCAGATACGCAGTATTTT.

The chain joins TRBV28 to TRBJ1-2, with D perhaps TRBD1 (5 bases). The germline V gene has CDR1 MDHEN and CDR2 SYDVKM. V lost 4 bases and J 2 bases, leaving 11 bases between the germline ends. There are 14 residues in the CDR3. Here the CDR3 DNA reads TGTGCCAGCAGTTCTTTTCGGGGCAACTATGGCTACACCTTC. Protein product: CASSSFRGNYGYTF.

The rearrangement uses TRBV20-1 and TRBJ1-6, with D perhaps TRBD1 (6 bases). This CDR3 is 15 amino acids long. The V gene's germline CDR1 is DFQATT and CDR2 SNEGSKA (reference sequence). The V end was cut by 4 bases, the J end by 7 bases, with 17 bases between. CDR3 region: CSATSGGATNSPLHF. The CDR3 DNA reads TGCAGTGCTACCTCCGGGGGGGCTACCAATTCACCCCTCCACTTT.